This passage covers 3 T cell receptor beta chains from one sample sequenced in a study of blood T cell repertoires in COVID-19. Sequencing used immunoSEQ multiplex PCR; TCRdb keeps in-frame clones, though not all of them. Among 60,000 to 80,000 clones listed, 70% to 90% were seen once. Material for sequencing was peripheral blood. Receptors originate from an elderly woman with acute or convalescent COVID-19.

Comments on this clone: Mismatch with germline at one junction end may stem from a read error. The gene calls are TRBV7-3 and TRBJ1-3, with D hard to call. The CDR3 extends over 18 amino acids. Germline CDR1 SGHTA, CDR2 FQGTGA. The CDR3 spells CASRLTGSPGKDGNTIYF. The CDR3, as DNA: TGTGCCAGCAGGTTAACCGGCAGCCCGGGAAAAGATGGAAACACCATATATTTT.

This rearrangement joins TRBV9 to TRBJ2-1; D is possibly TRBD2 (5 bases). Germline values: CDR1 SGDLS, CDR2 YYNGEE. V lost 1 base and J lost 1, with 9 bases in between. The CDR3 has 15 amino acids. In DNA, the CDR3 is TGTGCCAGCAGCGTACTCGGGGATTCCTACAATGAGCAGTTCTTC. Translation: CASSVLGDSYNEQFF.

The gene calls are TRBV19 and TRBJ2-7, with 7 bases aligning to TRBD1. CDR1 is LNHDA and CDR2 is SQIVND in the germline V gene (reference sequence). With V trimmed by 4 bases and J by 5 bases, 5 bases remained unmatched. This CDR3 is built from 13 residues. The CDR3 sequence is CASSTQGKNEQYF. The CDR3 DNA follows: TGTGCCAGTAGTACACAGGGGAAGAACGAGCAGTACTTC.